Listed below are T cell receptor beta chains from one sample, sequenced in a study of blood T cell repertoires in COVID-19. Data came from immunoSEQ multiplex PCR; TCRdb stores just in-frame clones and leaves some out. The data show more than 95,000 clones, around four fifths seen once. Sequencing used peripheral blood. These receptors were obtained from a human donor in a cohort sampled during active COVID-19. Both conserved end residues are part of each CDR3. D genes are given only for firm matches. Clone size, where shown, is once, few, many, or a class for clones that have expanded.

J,D,V,size,CDR3,DNA
TRBJ2-2,NA,TRBV4-2,few,CASSQDSPVRTGELFF,TGTGCCAGCAGCCAAGATTCCCCAGTCCGTACCGGGGAGCTGTTTTTT
TRBJ1-1,NA,TRBV18,NA,CASSPVREGTEAFF,TGTGCCAGCTCACCCGTCCGGGAAGGCACTGAAGCTTTCTTT
TRBJ2-3,TRBD2,TRBV7-2,once,CASSLIRRSGGTDTQYF,TGTGCCAGCAGCTTAATAAGGAGGAGCGGGGGCACAGATACGCAGTATTTT
TRBJ2-1,TRBD1,TRBV6-6,NA,CASRSPGQGINEQFF,TGTGCCAGCAGGTCACCGGGACAGGGAATCAATGAGCAGTTCTTC
TRBJ2-7,NA,TRBV6-5,NA,CASSNYGPPYEQYF,TGTGCCAGCAGTAACTACGGTCCCCCCTACGAGCAGTACTTC
TRBJ2-5,NA,TRBV5-6,NA,CASSLAAWETQYF,TGTGCCAGCAGCCTGGCTGCGTGGGAGACCCAGTACTTC
TRBJ1-5,NA,TRBV15,NA,CATSRESRDQPQHF,TGTGCCACCAGCAGAGAATCGAGGGATCAGCCCCAGCATTTT
TRBJ1-3,NA,TRBV4-3,NA,CASSQARGAGNTIYF,TGCGCCAGCAGCCAAGCCCGGGGGGCTGGAAACACCATATATTTT
TRBJ2-1,NA,TRBV9,NA,CASSVGGGGAYNEQFF,TGTGCCAGCAGCGTAGGAGGAGGGGGGGCCTACAATGAGCAGTTCTTC
TRBJ1-4,TRBD1,TRBV27,NA,CASSLSWQGGEKLFF,TGTGCCAGCAGTTTATCGTGGCAGGGGGGTGAAAAACTGTTTTTT
TRBJ1-6,NA,TRBV7-2,NA,CASSLESHSPLHF,TGTGCCAGCAGTCTCGAGTCCCATTCACCCCTCCACTTT
TRBJ2-2,NA,TRBV7-2,NA,CASSFDGAELTGELFF,TGTGCCAGCAGCTTTGATGGGGCAGAACTAACCGGGGAGCTGTTTTTT
TRBJ1-4,NA,TRBV5-1,NA,CASSLGWQANEKLFF,TGCGCCAGCAGCTTGGGGTGGCAGGCTAATGAAAAACTGTTTTTT
TRBJ1-6,NA,TRBV7-2,NA,CASSYRRGGDKGNSPLHF,TGTGCCAGCAGCTACCGGAGGGGTGGGGATAAAGGGAATTCACCCCTCCACTTT
TRBJ2-1,NA,TRBV9,NA,CASSSPNNVNEQFF,TGTGCCAGCAGCTCACCGAACAACGTCAATGAGCAGTTCTTC
TRBJ2-2,NA,TRBV10-3,NA,CAISAGTGELFF,TGTGCCATCAGTGCCGGCACCGGGGAGCTGTTTTTT
TRBJ1-1,NA,TRBV28,NA,CASIPNPGKGNTEAFF,TGTGCCAGCATCCCGAATCCGGGAAAAGGGAACACTGAAGCTTTCTTT
TRBJ2-1,TRBD2,TRBV9,NA,CASSSSGRADEQFF,TGTGCCAGCAGCAGTAGCGGGAGGGCCGATGAGCAGTTCTTC
TRBJ2-3,NA,TRBV5-6,NA,CASSLGPGFSSTDTQYF,TGTGCCAGCAGCTTAGGTCCAGGATTTTCTAGCACAGATACGCAGTATTTT
TRBJ1-5,NA,TRBV27,NA,CASSLSWTDPSNQPQHF,TGTGCCAGCAGTTTATCGTGGACAGATCCGAGCAATCAGCCCCAGCATTTT
TRBJ1-1,NA,TRBV5-1,NA,CASSSGPETEAFF,TGCGCCAGCAGCTCCGGTCCTGAGACTGAAGCTTTCTTT
TRBJ1-3,TRBD1,TRBV7-9,NA,CASSLDRGENTIYF,TGTGCCAGCAGCCTAGACAGGGGCGAAAACACCATATATTTT
TRBJ2-7,NA,TRBV9,NA,CASSVVGEAGEQYF,TGTGCCAGCAGCGTCGTAGGGGAGGCGGGAGAGCAGTACTTC
TRBJ1-1,NA,TRBV14,once,CASSQEIPWPGTEAFF,TGTGCCAGCAGCCAAGAAATCCCGTGGCCGGGAACTGAAGCTTTCTTT
TRBJ2-7,TRBD1,TRBV3-1/TRBV3-2,NA,CASSQSGQGAYEQYF,TGTGCCAGCAGCCAATCGGGACAGGGAGCGTACGAGCAGTACTTC
TRBJ2-3,TRBD2,TRBV18,NA,CASSPPGLAGVSDTQYF,TGTGCCAGCTCACCCCCGGGACTAGCGGGAGTATCAGATACGCAGTATTTT
TRBJ1-5,NA,TRBV28,NA,CASSFMGAGGSSFQPQHF,TGTGCCAGCAGTTTTATGGGGGCGGGGGGATCATCGTTTCAGCCCCAGCATTTT
TRBJ1-3,NA,TRBV5-5,few,CASSFGGSGNTIYF,TGTGCCAGCAGCTTCGGAGGTTCTGGAAACACCATATATTTT
TRBJ1-1,TRBD1,TRBV7-9,NA,CASSSTGGSANGEAFF,TGTGCCAGCAGTTCCACAGGGGGCAGTGCAAACGGTGAAGCTTTCTTT
TRBJ1-1,NA,TRBV7-2,once,CASSLHGSGSNTEAFF,TGTGCCAGCAGCTTACATGGTTCAGGGTCGAACACTGAAGCTTTCTTT
TRBJ2-7,TRBD2,TRBV6-2/TRBV6-3,NA,CASSSPGTSYYEQYF,TGTGCCAGCAGTTCCCCCGGGACTAGCTACTACGAGCAGTACTTC
TRBJ2-5,NA,TRBV5-6,NA,CASSSWGRQETQYF,TGTGCCAGCAGCTCGTGGGGCCGTCAAGAGACCCAGTACTTC
TRBJ2-2,TRBD1,TRBV5-6,once,CASSSPQGAGGIGELFF,TGTGCCAGCAGCTCCCCACAGGGGGCAGGGGGGATCGGGGAGCTGTTTTTT
TRBJ1-5,NA,TRBV7-2,NA,CASSPQAGSSFYSNQPQHF,TGTGCCAGCAGCCCGCAGGCGGGATCCTCATTTTATAGCAATCAGCCCCAGCATTTT
TRBJ1-5,NA,TRBV6-4,NA,CASSDSYGGQPQHF,TGTGCCAGCAGTGACTCTTACGGGGGGCAGCCCCAGCATTTT
TRBJ1-1,TRBD1,TRBV7-2,NA,CASSSRQGTEAFF,TGTGCCAGCAGCTCGCGACAGGGAACTGAAGCTTTCTTT
TRBJ2-1,TRBD2,TRBV7-6,NA,CASSSWRASGRSVDEQFF,TGTGCCAGCAGCTCCTGGAGGGCTAGCGGGAGGTCAGTGGATGAGCAGTTCTTC
TRBJ1-2,NA,TRBV30,NA,CAWSVSGYYGYTF,TGTGCCTGGAGTGTATCAGGGTACTATGGCTACACCTTC
TRBJ2-7,NA,TRBV7-2,NA,CASSFYGSYEQYF,TGTGCCAGCAGCTTCTACGGTTCCTACGAGCAGTACTTC
TRBJ1-2,TRBD1,TRBV7-9,NA,CASSRGQHYGYTF,TGTGCCAGCAGCAGGGGACAGCACTATGGCTACACCTTC
TRBJ2-1,TRBD2,TRBV9,once,CASSPRSGGSTNEQFF,TGTGCCAGCAGCCCACGAAGCGGGGGGTCAACAAATGAGCAGTTCTTC
TRBJ1-2,NA,TRBV28,NA,CASSFAQYGYTF,TGTGCCAGCAGTTTCGCTCAGTATGGCTACACCTTC
TRBJ2-7,TRBD2,TRBV6-5,once,CASSRGVFSYEQYF,TGTGCCAGCAGCCGGGGGGTCTTTTCCTACGAGCAGTACTTC
TRBJ1-1,TRBD1,TRBV6-7,NA,CASSYPDRVEAFF,TGTGCCAGCAGTTACCCCGACAGGGTTGAAGCTTTCTTT
TRBJ1-6,NA,TRBV6-5,NA,CASKQGFDSPLHF,TGTGCCAGCAAGCAGGGGTTCGATTCACCCCTCCACTTT
TRBJ2-7,TRBD1,TRBV7-2,NA,CASNVPGQGLDEQYF,TGTGCCAGCAACGTACCGGGACAGGGATTGGACGAGCAGTACTTC
TRBJ2-5,TRBD2,TRBV19,NA,CASSRASGGEETQYF,TGTGCCAGTAGTAGGGCTAGCGGGGGGGAAGAGACCCAGTACTTC
TRBJ2-5,TRBD1,TRBV5-1,NA,CASSHRQGQETQYF,TGCGCCAGCAGCCATCGACAGGGGCAAGAGACCCAGTACTTC
TRBJ2-1,NA,TRBV11-2,once,CASSSNQGNEQFF,TGTGCCAGCAGCTCGAATCAGGGAAATGAGCAGTTCTTC
TRBJ1-2,NA,TRBV29-1,NA,CSAHRESYTF,TGCAGCGCCCACAGGGAGAGCTACACCTTC
TRBJ1-2,NA,TRBV7-9,NA,CASSSQGTYGYTF,TGTGCCAGCAGCTCTCAGGGTACCTATGGCTACACCTTC